This TCR beta chain was observed in a study of CD8+ T cells in alopecia areata. The overall study: Patients remained on tofacitinib for 6 to 18 months and then went 6 months without it. Study-level findings and limits: Having just one nonresponder leaves the connection between baseline CD8+ expansion and response unresolved. Scalp sequencing also captures normal skin's resident alphabeta T cells.

Extracted RNA was reverse transcribed into cDNA, the sequencing template. Some clones are missing from TCRdb's copy, which holds only in-frame ones; the method was immunoSEQ multiplex PCR. The sample includes 150,000 or so clones, roughly 65% of them seen just once. Notes on this clone: Its antigen is currently unknown.

The sample's treatment: oral pan-JAK inhibitor, 5-10 mg twice daily. Peripheral blood samples and lesional scalp punch biopsies were obtained from alopecia areata patients. The CDR3 spans 11 residues. Germline V gene data show CDR1 as DFQATT and CDR2 as SNEGSKA (reference sequence). V was cut by 3 bases and J by 5 bases, with 7 bases left in between. The TCR comes from a human donor with alopecia areata. The sample was CD4+ T cells sorted from blood, taken at week 4, from a patient treated with tofacitinib. This sequence joins TRBV20-1 and TRBJ2-5; D not resolved. CDR3 sequence (DNA): TGCAGTGCTAGCTCAATGGAGACCCAGTACTTC. Translating gives CSASSMETQYF.